This TCR beta chain emerged from a study of CD8+CD57+ T cells in acquired aplastic anemia. Study details: Mean DNA quantity obtained from sorted CD4+ and CD8+ cells was around 3.2 ug. The study obtained 11 million or so reads on average for CD4+ cells from healthy donors.

The sample holds a few counts of this clonotype. Its antigen remains unidentified. The use of genomic DNA as template underpinned the TCR beta VDJ and CDR3 profiling. Each CDR3 protein gets one entry after TCRdb re-called the reads with MiXCR. The table shows about 160,000 distinct CDR3 sequences, with around 40% occurring only once. Study results and caveats: Between the patient and control groups, CD8+ Simpson's diversity did not differ significantly. Twenty-nine CD8+ CDR3 sequences were shared between patients and controls.

Per the germline V gene, CDR1 is KGHDR and CDR2 is SFDVKD. The CDR3 extends over 12 amino acids. Trimming left V 10 bases short and J 2 bases short, with 9 bases between. Sequencing was carried out using sorted CD4+, CD8+, or CD8+CD57+ T cells (not recorded which) from PBMCs. The sequence was collected from a human donor in good health. The rearrangement links TRBV24-1 to TRBJ2-3; D is perhaps TRBD2 (7 bases). The CDR3 nucleotides are TGTGCCACTCGGGGGGCCACAGATACGCAGTATTTT. This codes for CATRGATDTQYF.